This T cell receptor beta chain was sequenced for a study of chemoradiotherapy in HPV16-positive cancers. The CDR3 totals 17 residues. The ends were cut back, 3 bases at V and 5 bases at J, with 20 bases in the middle. Germline V CDR1 and CDR2: SGHDN, FVKESK. Data came from immunoSEQ multiplex PCR; TCRdb stores just in-frame clones and leaves some out. This table holds 15,000 to 20,000 clones, about three quarters found once. A single count supports this clone. The sequence came from a human donor with HPV-associated anogenital cancer. The specimen comprised tumor tissue, sampled from a patient who underwent chemoradiotherapy. The chain couples TRBV14 to TRBJ2-1; D unresolved. The CDR3 loop is CASSHPPRGAWDNEQFF. The CDR3 bases are TGTGCCAGCAGCCATCCCCCTCGAGGTGCGTGGGACAATGAGCAGTTCTTC.